What follows are 8 T cell receptor beta chains derived from one specimen sequenced in a study of blood T cell repertoires in COVID-19. Only in-frame clones appear in the TCRdb table, and some are missing; sequencing was by immunoSEQ multiplex PCR. Seen here are about 180,000 clones, 70% to 90% observed once, and the top ten hold roughly 3%. The sample comprised peripheral blood. These receptors were obtained from a man aged 60 to 75 with acute or convalescent COVID-19.

This clone was seen a handful of times. The J gene is TRBJ1-5, the V gene TRBV2; TRBD1 aligns across 11 bases. The CDR3 spans 15 residues. With V trimmed by 2 bases and J by 8 bases, 5 bases remained unmatched. Germline CDR1 and CDR2: SNHLY and FYNNEI. The DNA of the CDR3 is TGTGCCAGCAGTGAAAGGACAGGGGGCAGTGAGCCCCAGCATTTT. Translation: CASSERTGGSEPQHF.

The rearrangement links TRBV11-2 to TRBJ1-2; D perhaps matches TRBD1 (5 bases). This CDR3 is built from 15 residues. V was clipped by 5 bases and J by 2 bases, with 15 bases between them. Germline V gene lookup returns CDR1 SGHAT and CDR2 FQNNGV. The CDR3 loop is CASSALSGGNYGYTF. Here the CDR3 DNA reads TGTGCCAGCAGCGCCCTGTCCGGGGGAAACTATGGCTACACCTTC.

The V call is TRBV5-1, the J call TRBJ2-5; 7 positions agree with TRBD1. The J segment lost 2 bases and the V segment lost 4 bases, leaving 5 bases of the junction unmatched. This CDR3 region has 14 residues. Germline V lookup: CDR1 SGHRS, CDR2 YFSETQ. The CDR3 sequence: CASSPTGTQETQYF. DNA for the CDR3: TGCGCCAGCAGCCCGACAGGGACACAAGAGACCCAGTACTTC.

V and J are TRBV18 and TRBJ2-7, with TRBD2 matching 13 bases. The CDR3 length is 13 residues. Germline CDR1 is KGHSH and CDR2 is LQKENI. V lost 3 bases and J lost 10; bases outside the gene matches: 3. This chain's CDR3 is CASSPTSGRGQYF. CDR3 sequence (DNA): TGTGCCAGCTCACCCACTAGCGGGAGGGGTCAGTACTTC.

The chain is built from TRBV19 and TRBJ2-5; TRBD2 agrees at 8 bases. V was clipped by 7 bases and J by 5 bases; unmatched bases: 12. Germline V CDR1 and CDR2: LNHDA, SQIVND (reference sequence). This CDR3 region has 15 residues. For the CDR3, the DNA is TGTGCCAGTACCGCCGGGAGGGGGACCCGGGAGACCCAGTACTTC. It is translated as CASTAGRGTRETQYF.

The chain recombines TRBV28 with TRBJ2-1; 8 positions match TRBD1. V trimming: 3 bases; J trimming: 3 bases; junction bases outside the gene matches: 4. The CDR3 extends over 15 amino acids. Germline CDR1 is MDHEN and CDR2 is SYDVKM. As DNA, the CDR3 is TGTGCCAGCAGTTTTAGGACAGGGAGCTACAATGAGCAGTTCTTC. Translation gives CASSFRTGSYNEQFF.

The chain is built from TRBV28 and TRBJ2-2; possibly TRBD1 for D (6 bases). CDR3 size: 15 residues. Germline CDR1 MDHEN, CDR2 SYDVKM. Trimming took 2 bases from V and 1 from J, leaving 8 bases between them. Here the CDR3 reads CASSLLGGNTGELFF. The CDR3 DNA is TGTGCCAGCAGTTTACTAGGGGGGAACACCGGGGAGCTGTTTTTT.

The rearrangement links TRBV18 to TRBJ2-5; tentatively, D is TRBD1 (6 bases). V lost 5 bases and J 1 base, leaving 14 bases between the germline ends. The CDR3 covers 15 residues. Germline V CDR1 and CDR2: KGHSH, LQKENI. DNA for the CDR3: TGTGCCAGCTCATACCCGTGGGGGCCCCAAGAGACCCAGTACTTC. This translates into CASSYPWGPQETQYF.